These T cell receptor beta chains were read from a single sample in a study of T cells after yellow fever vaccination. TCRdb re-called the 5' RACE reads with MiXCR, one entry per CDR3 protein. The sample includes about 320,000 distinct CDR3 sequences, around 13% of them seen just once. The material was CD4+ T cells sorted from PBMCs, obtained 15 days after the yellow fever booster vaccination. All receptors come from a man aged 18-30 years who received the YFV17D yellow fever vaccine. The CDR3 runs from the conserved cysteine through the conserved F or W. The order of the fields is D gene, V gene, clone size, J gene, CDR3 protein, CDR3 DNA. A D gene is named only where the DNA matches it firmly. Size is stated for part of the rows, as once, few or many counts, or as a class when the clone is expanded.

NA	TRBV12-3/TRBV12-4	NA	TRBJ2-2	CASSFSAGELFF	TGTGCCAGCAGTTTTTCTGCCGGGGAGCTGTTTTTT
NA	TRBV24-1	NA	TRBJ2-1	CATSDRQTGNEQFF	TGTGCCACCAGTGACCGCCAAACGGGGAATGAGCAGTTCTTC
NA	TRBV11-2	many	TRBJ1-2	CASSSDRNYGYTF	TGCGCCAGCAGCTCCGACCGGAACTATGGCTACACCTTC
NA	TRBV18	NA	TRBJ2-5	CASSPLTAQETQYF	TGTGCCAGCTCACCACTAACAGCCCAAGAGACCCAGTACTTC
TRBD1	TRBV5-6	few	TRBJ1-5	CASSSRDSYQPQHF	TGTGCCAGCAGTTCCCGGGACAGCTATCAGCCCCAGCATTTT
NA	TRBV30	NA	TRBJ2-5	CAWREEAQETQYF	TGTGCCTGGAGGGAGGAGGCGCAAGAGACCCAGTACTTC
TRBD2	TRBV20-1	NA	TRBJ2-3	CSARLAGTPDTQYF	TGCAGTGCTAGACTAGCGGGGACCCCAGATACGCAGTATTTT
NA	TRBV19	NA	TRBJ1-1	CASTTVGSPATEAFF	TGTGCCAGTACCACCGTAGGCTCTCCGGCAACTGAAGCTTTCTTT
NA	TRBV7-9	few	TRBJ1-1	CASSFAVNTEAFF	TGTGCCAGCAGCTTTGCAGTGAACACTGAAGCTTTCTTT
NA	TRBV6-2/TRBV6-3	NA	TRBJ1-5	CASSPMGGPNQPQHF	TGTGCCAGCAGCCCGATGGGGGGGCCGAATCAGCCCCAGCATTTT
TRBD1	TRBV5-6	few	TRBJ2-7	CASRRQGFSYEQYF	TGTGCCAGCAGACGACAGGGCTTTTCCTACGAGCAGTACTTC
NA	TRBV9	few	TRBJ2-3	CASSVAGTADTQYF	TGTGCCAGCAGCGTAGCTGGTACAGCCGATACGCAGTATTTT
NA	TRBV7-8	NA	TRBJ1-2	CASSPQGGYYGYTF	TGTGCCAGCAGCCCGCAGGGAGGGTACTATGGCTACACCTTC
NA	TRBV7-2	NA	TRBJ2-5	CASSFNAVRETQYF	TGTGCCAGCAGCTTCAATGCGGTGCGGGAGACCCAGTACTTC
TRBD1	TRBV7-6	few	TRBJ1-4	CASSPPGIQGARTNEKLFF	TGTGCCAGCAGCCCCCCCGGGATACAGGGGGCGCGGACTAATGAAAAACTGTTTTTT
TRBD1	TRBV14	NA	TRBJ1-6	CASSHLGTGHSPLHF	TGTGCCAGCAGCCACCTGGGGACAGGTCATTCACCCCTCCACTTT
NA	TRBV10-2	few	TRBJ1-6	CASAGQFTNSPLHF	TGCGCCAGCGCCGGACAGTTTACGAATTCACCCCTCCACTTT
NA	TRBV20-1	few	TRBJ2-2	CSARAGVTGELFF	TGCAGTGCGCGGGCTGGGGTCACCGGGGAGCTGTTTTTT
TRBD1	TRBV20-1	NA	TRBJ1-4	CSAPSRGPEKLFF	TGCAGTGCTCCGTCCAGGGGGCCTGAAAAACTGTTTTTT
NA	TRBV11-2	NA	TRBJ2-3	CASSLPEGTDTQYF	TGTGCCAGCAGCCTCCCGGAGGGTACAGATACGCAGTATTTT
NA	TRBV2	NA	TRBJ2-4	CASSRDRRTDIQYF	TGTGCCAGCAGTAGGGACCGGCGTACCGACATTCAGTACTTC
NA	TRBV6-2/TRBV6-3	few	TRBJ2-2	CASSYRGELFF	TGTGCCAGCAGTTACCGCGGGGAGCTGTTTTTT
NA	TRBV27	NA	TRBJ1-2	CASSSGRIYGYTF	TGTGCCAGCAGTTCCGGACGGATCTATGGCTACACCTTC
NA	TRBV3-1	NA	TRBJ2-1	CASSPIRARYNEQFF	TGTGCCAGCAGCCCCATCAGGGCGCGCTACAATGAGCAGTTCTTC
NA	TRBV7-6	NA	TRBJ2-5	CASSLARKQYQETQYF	TGTGCCAGCAGCTTAGCAAGGAAACAGTACCAAGAGACCCAGTACTTC
TRBD1	TRBV19	few	TRBJ1-2	CASSADRVLSYTF	TGTGCCAGTAGTGCCGACAGGGTTTTGAGCTACACCTTC
TRBD2	TRBV18	NA	TRBJ2-5	CASSPRQLAGAETQYF	TGTGCCAGCTCACCAAGGCAACTAGCGGGGGCAGAGACCCAGTACTTC
NA	TRBV4-1	NA	TRBJ1-1	CASSQESRVAFF	TGCGCCAGCAGCCAAGAGTCCAGGGTGGCTTTCTTT
NA	TRBV7-3	few	TRBJ2-1	CASSLLGPGNEQFF	TGTGCCAGCAGCTTACTTGGACCCGGGAATGAGCAGTTCTTC
TRBD1	TRBV7-2	many	TRBJ2-5	CASSFLTGGVGETQYF	TGTGCCAGCAGCTTCCTGACAGGGGGGGTGGGAGAGACCCAGTACTTC
NA	TRBV5-1	few	TRBJ2-6	CASSLAGMLGAGANVLTF	TGCGCCAGCAGCTTGGCCGGGATGTTGGGCGCTGGGGCCAACGTCCTGACTTTC
NA	TRBV5-1	few	TRBJ2-2	CASSLGTAEDGELFF	TGCGCCAGCAGCTTGGGGACAGCGGAAGACGGGGAGCTGTTTTTT
NA	TRBV4-1	NA	TRBJ2-1	CASSQDWEDSRAPSQFF	TGCGCCAGCAGCCAAGATTGGGAGGACTCTAGGGCCCCTAGTCAGTTCTTC
NA	TRBV5-1	few	TRBJ2-3	CASSFSDTLLTDTQYF	TGCGCCAGCAGCTTCAGTGACACCCTCCTCACAGATACGCAGTATTTT